The present entry profiles one T cell receptor (beta chain) with its context. Researchers defined stable Graves' hyperthyroidism as no ophthalmopathy progression within 18 months. The hyperthyroidism patients had all been newly diagnosed, and their disease duration was under 2 months. Their ages ranged from 18 to 65 years. Orbital computed tomography, thyroid ultrasound, serum thyroxine and TRAb, and clinical symptoms together informed the diagnoses. These data are taken from a study of T cells in Graves' hyperthyroidism and ophthalmopathy. V was cut by 6 bases and J by 9 bases, with 12 bases left in between. The CDR3 has 12 residues. Researchers took RNA transcripts and amplified the TCR beta CDR3 regions from them. A first-round RT-PCR of the TCR CDR3 used the HTBI primer set. TCRdb called the multiplex PCR reads again in MiXCR, with one record for every CDR3 protein. The table records some 740,000 distinct CDR3 sequences, 12% to 15% of them present only once.

The specimen sequenced was blood. The chain couples TRBV12-3 or TRBV12-4 to TRBJ1-5; no firm D call. The clonotype comes from a woman aged 18-29 years with Graves' hyperthyroidism. CDR3 coding DNA: TGTGCCAGCAGGGCTCCTTGGGTGCCCCAGCATTTT. Amino acid sequence: CASRAPWVPQHF.